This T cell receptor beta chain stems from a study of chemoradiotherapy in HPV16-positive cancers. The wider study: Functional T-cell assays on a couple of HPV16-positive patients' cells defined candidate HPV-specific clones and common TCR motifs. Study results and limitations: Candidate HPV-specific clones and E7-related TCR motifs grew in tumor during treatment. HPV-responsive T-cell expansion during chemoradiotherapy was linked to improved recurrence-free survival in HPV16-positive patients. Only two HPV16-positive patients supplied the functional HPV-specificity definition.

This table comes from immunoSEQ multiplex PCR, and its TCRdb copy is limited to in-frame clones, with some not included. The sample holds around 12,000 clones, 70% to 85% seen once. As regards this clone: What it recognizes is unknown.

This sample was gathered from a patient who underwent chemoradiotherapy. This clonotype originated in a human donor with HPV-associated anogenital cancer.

CDR3 DNA sequence: TGTGCCAGCAGCTTGGGGCCGCAGGGACCTGGAAATGAGCAGTTCTTC. It encodes CASSLGPQGPGNEQFF. J is TRBJ2-1 and V is TRBV5-4; the D call may be TRBD1 or TRBD2 (5 bases each). Looked up from germline, CDR1 is SGHNT and CDR2 is YYREEE (reference sequence). The CDR3 sequence is 16 residues long. V lost 0 bases, J lost 7 bases, and 17 bases lay in between.